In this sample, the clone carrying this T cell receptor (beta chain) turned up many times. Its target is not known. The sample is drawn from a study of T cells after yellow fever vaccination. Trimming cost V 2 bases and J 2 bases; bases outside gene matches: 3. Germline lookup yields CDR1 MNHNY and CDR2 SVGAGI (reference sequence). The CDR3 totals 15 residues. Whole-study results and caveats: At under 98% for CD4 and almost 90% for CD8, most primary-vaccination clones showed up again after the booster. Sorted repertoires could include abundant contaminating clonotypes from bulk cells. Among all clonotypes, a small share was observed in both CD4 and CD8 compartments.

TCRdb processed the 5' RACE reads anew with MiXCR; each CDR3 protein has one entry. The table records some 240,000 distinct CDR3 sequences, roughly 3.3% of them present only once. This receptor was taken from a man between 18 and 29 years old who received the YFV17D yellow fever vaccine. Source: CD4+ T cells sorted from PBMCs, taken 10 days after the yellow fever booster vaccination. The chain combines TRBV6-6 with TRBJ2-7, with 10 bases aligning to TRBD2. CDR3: CASSYVAGGAYEQYF. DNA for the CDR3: TGTGCCAGCAGTTACGTAGCGGGGGGTGCCTACGAGCAGTACTTC.